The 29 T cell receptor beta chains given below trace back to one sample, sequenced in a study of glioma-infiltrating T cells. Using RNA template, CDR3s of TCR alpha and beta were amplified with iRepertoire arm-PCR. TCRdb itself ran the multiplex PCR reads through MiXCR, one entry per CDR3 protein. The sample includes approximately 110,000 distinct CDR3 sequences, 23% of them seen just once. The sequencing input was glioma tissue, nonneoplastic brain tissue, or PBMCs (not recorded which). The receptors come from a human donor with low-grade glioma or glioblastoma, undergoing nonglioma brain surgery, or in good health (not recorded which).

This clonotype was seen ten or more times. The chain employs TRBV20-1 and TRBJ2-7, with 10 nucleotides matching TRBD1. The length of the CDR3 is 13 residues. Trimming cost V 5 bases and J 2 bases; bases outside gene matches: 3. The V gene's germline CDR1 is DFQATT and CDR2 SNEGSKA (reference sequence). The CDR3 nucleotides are TGCAGTGCTTGGGACAGGGGAACCTACGAGCAGTACTTC. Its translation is CSAWDRGTYEQYF.

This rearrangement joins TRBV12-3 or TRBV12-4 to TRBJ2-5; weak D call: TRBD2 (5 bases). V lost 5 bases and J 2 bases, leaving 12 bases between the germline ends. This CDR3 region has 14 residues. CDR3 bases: TGTGCCAGCAGTCCATCCGGGGTTCAAGAGACCCAGTACTTC. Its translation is CASSPSGVQETQYF.

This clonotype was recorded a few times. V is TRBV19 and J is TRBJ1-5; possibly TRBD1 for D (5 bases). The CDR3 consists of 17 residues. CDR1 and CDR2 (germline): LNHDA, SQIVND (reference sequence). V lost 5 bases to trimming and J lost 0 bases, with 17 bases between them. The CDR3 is CASSERDPVYSNQPQHF. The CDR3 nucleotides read TGTGCCAGTAGTGAAAGGGACCCCGTTTATAGCAATCAGCCCCAGCATTTT.

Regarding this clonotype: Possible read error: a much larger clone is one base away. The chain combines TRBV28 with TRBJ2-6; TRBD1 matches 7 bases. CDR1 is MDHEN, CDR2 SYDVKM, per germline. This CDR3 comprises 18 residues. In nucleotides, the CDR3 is TGTGCCAGCAGTTCCCTGGGACAGTCACGGTCTGGGGCCAACGTCCTGGCTTTC. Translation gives CASSSLGQSRSGANVLAF.

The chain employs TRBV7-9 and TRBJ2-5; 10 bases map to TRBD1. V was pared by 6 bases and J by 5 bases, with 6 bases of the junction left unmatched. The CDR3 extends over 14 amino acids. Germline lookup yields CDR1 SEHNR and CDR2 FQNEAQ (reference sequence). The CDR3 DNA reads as TGTGCCAGCAGTTCGGGACAGGGGTGGGAGACCCAGTACTTC. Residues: CASSSGQGWETQYF.

The CDR3 loop reads CASSSYTVNQPQHF. DNA for the CDR3: TGTGCCAGCAGTTCATACACCGTCAATCAGCCCCAGCATTTT. The chain employs TRBV12-3 or TRBV12-4 and TRBJ1-5; D unclear. The CDR3 contains 14 residues. Trimming shortened V by 4 bases and J by 3 bases, and 10 bases separated the two germline ends.

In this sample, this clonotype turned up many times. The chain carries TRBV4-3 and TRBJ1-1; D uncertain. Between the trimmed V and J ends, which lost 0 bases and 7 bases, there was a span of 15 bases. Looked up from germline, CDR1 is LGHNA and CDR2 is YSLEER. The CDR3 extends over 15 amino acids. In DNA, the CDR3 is TGCGCCAGCAGCCAAGATCGGGCAGCCGCCGGTGAAGCTTTCTTT. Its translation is CASSQDRAAAGEAFF.

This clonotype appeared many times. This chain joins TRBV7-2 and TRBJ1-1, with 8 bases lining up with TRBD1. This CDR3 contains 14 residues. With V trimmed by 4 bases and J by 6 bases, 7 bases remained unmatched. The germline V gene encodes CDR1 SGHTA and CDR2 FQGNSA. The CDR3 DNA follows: TGTGCCAGCAGCTCCTGGACAGGGCGCCCTGAAGCTTTCTTT. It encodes CASSSWTGRPEAFF.

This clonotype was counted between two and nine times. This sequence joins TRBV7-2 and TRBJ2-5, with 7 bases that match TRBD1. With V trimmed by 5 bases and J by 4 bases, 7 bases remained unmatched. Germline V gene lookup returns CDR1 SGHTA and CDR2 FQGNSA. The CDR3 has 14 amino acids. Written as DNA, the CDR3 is TGTGCCAGCAGCCGGACTCCAGGGGGAGAGACCCAGTACTTC. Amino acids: CASSRTPGGETQYF.

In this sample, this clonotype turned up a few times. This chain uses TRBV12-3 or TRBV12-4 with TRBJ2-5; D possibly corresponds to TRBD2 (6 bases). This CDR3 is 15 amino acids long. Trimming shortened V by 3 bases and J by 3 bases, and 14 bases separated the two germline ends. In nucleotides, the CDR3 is TGTGCCAGCAGTTTTCGGGGGAATTCTGAAGAGACCCAGTACTTC. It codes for CASSFRGNSEETQYF.

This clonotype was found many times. CDR3 sequence: CASSLLPGGTDTQYF. CDR3 DNA: TGTGCCAGCAGCTTACTACCGGGGGGCACAGATACGCAGTATTTT. The rearrangement joins TRBV7-2 to TRBJ2-3; D possibly corresponds to TRBD2 (6 bases). Germline V gene data show CDR1 as SGHTA and CDR2 as FQGNSA. The CDR3 extends over 15 amino acids. V gave up 2 bases and J gave up 1 base, with 10 bases separating them.

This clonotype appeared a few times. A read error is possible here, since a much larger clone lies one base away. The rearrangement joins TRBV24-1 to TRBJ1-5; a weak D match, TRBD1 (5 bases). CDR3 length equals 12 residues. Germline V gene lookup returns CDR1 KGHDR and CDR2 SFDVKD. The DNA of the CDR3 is TGTACCACCAGTGCAGGGAATCAGCCCCAGCATTTT. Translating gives CTTSAGNQPQHF.

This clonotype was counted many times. The DNA for the CDR3 is TGTGCCAGCAGCTTAGGAGGGTCCCACACAGATACGCAGTATTTT. It translates to CASSLGGSHTDTQYF. This chain links TRBV11-2 with TRBJ2-3; tentatively, D is TRBD2 (5 bases). Germline CDR1 SGHAT, CDR2 FQNNGV. CDR3 size: 15 residues. With 1 base removed from V and 2 bases from J, the gap between germline ends came to 10 bases.

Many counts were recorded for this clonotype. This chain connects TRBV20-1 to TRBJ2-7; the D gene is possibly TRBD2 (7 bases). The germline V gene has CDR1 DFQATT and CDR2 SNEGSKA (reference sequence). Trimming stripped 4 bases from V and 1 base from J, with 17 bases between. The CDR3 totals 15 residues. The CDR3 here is CSAIDGGGTSYEQYF. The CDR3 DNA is TGCAGTGCTATCGATGGGGGGGGGACATCCTACGAGCAGTACTTC.

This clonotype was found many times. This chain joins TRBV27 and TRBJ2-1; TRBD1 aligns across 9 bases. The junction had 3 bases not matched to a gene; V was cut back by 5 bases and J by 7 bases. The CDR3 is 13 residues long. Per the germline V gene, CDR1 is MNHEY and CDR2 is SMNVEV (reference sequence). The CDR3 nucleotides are TGTGCCAGCAGTATGGACAGGGGAAATGAGCAGTTCTTC. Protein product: CASSMDRGNEQFF.

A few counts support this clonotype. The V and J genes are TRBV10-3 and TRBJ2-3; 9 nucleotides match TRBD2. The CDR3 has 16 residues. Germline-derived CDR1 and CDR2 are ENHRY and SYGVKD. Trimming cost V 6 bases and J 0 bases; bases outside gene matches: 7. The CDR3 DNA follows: TGTGCCATCAGGGACGCTAGCGGGGATAGCACAGATACGCAGTATTTT. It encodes CAIRDASGDSTDTQYF.

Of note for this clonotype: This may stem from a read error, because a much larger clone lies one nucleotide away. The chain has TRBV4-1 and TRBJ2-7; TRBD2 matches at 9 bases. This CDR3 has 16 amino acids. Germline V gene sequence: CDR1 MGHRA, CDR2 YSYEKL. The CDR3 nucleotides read TGCGCCAGCAGCCAAGGTATTAGCGGGAGTTCCTACGAGCATTACTTC. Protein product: CASSQGISGSSYEHYF.

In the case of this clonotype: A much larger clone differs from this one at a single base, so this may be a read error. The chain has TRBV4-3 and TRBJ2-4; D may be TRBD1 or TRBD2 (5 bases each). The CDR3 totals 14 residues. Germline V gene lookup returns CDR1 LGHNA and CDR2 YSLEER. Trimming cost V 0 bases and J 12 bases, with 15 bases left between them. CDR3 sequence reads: CASSQEARAGTQYF. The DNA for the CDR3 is TGCGCCAGCAGCCAAGAGGCCAGGGCGGGCACTCAGTACTTC.

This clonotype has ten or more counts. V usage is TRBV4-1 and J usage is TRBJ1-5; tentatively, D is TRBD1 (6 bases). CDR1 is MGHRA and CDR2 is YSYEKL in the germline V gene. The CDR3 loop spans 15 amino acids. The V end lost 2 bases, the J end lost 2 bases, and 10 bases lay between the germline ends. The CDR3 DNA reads TGCGCCAGCAGCCAAACACAGGGCCGCAATCAGCCCCAGCATTTT. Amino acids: CASSQTQGRNQPQHF.

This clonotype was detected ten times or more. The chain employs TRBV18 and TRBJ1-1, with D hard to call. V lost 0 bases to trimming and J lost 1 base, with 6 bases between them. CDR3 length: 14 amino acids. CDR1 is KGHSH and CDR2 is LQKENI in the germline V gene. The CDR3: CASSPPSRNTEAFF. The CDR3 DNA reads TGTGCCAGCTCACCACCGTCCAGGAACACTGAAGCTTTCTTT.

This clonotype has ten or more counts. The CDR3 DNA reads as TGTGCCAGTAGTCTTGACGGGACCTACGAGCAGTACTTC. Translation gives CASSLDGTYEQYF. The chain links TRBV19 to TRBJ2-7, with D possibly being TRBD2 (5 bases). Germline V CDR1 and CDR2: LNHDA, SQIVND (reference sequence). V dropped 5 bases and J dropped 2 bases, with 10 bases sitting between them. The CDR3 loop spans 13 amino acids.

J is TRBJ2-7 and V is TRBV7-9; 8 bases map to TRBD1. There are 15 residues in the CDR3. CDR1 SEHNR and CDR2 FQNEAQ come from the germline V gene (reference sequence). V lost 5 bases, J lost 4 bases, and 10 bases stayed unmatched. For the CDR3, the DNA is TGTGCCAGCAGCCTATACCGGACAGGGAGGTACGAGCAGTACTTC. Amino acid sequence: CASSLYRTGRYEQYF.

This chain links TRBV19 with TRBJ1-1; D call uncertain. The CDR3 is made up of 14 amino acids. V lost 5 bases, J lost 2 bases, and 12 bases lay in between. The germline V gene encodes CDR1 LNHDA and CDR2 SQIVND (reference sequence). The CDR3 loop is CASSPEVRNTEAFF. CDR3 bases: TGTGCCAGTAGTCCAGAGGTGAGAAACACTGAAGCTTTCTTT. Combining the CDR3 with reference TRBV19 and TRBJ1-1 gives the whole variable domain DGGITQSPKYLFRKEGQNVTLSCEQNLNHDAMYWYRQDPGQGLRLIYYSQIVNDFQKGDIAEGYSVSREKKESFPLTVTSAQKNPTAFYLCASSPEVRNTEAFFGQGTRLTVV.

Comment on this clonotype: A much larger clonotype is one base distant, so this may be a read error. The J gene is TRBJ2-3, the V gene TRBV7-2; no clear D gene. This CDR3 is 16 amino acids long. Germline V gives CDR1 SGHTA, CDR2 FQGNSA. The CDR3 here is CARSSLGLISTDTQYF. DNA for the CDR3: TGTGCCAGAAGCTCCCTGGGTCTTATTAGCACAGATACGCAGTATTTT.

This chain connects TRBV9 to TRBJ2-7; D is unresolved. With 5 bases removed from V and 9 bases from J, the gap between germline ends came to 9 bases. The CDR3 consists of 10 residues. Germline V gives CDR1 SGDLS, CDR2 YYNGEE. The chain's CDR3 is CASRAPRQYF. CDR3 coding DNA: TGTGCCAGCAGGGCCCCGAGGCAGTACTTC.

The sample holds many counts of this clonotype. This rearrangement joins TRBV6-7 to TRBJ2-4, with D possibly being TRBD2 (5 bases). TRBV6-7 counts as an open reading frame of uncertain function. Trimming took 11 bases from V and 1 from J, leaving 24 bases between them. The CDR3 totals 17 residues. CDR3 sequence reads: CAGKHGEKNLAKNIQYF. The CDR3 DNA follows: TGTGCCGGGAAGCACGGGGAGAAGAATCTCGCCAAAAACATTCAGTACTTC.

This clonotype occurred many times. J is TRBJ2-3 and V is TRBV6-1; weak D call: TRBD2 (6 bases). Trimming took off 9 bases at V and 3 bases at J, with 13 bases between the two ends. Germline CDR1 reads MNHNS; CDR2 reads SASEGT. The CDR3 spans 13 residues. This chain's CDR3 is CARVIAETDTQYF. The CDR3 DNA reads TGTGCCAGGGTAATAGCGGAGACAGATACGCAGTATTTT.

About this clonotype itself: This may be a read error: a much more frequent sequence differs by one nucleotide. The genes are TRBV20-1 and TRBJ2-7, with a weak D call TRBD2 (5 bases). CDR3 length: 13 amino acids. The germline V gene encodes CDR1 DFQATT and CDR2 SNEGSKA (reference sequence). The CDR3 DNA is TGCAGTGCTGGAGATGGACTCTCCTACGAGCAGTACTTC. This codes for CSAGDGLSYEQYF.

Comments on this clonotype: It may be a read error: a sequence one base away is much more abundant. Here the CDR3 DNA reads TGTGCCAGCAGTGAGAGGGGAGTTTATGGCTACACCTTC. It codes for CASSERGVYGYTF. The chain recombines TRBV2 with TRBJ1-2; perhaps TRBD1 as D (5 bases). V gave up 3 bases and J gave up 5 bases, with 10 bases separating them. This CDR3 has 13 residues. The germline CDR1 and CDR2 sequences are SNHLY and FYNNEI. Full variable domain (outside the CDR3, taken from reference TRBV2 and TRBJ1-2): EPEVTQTPSHQVTQMGQEVILRCVPISNHLYFYWYRQILGQKVEFLVSFYNNEISEKSEIFDDQFSVERPDGSNFTLKIRSTKLEDSAMYFCASSERGVYGYTFGSGTRLTVV.